This T cell receptor (beta chain) comes out of a study of blood T cell repertoires in COVID-19. Trimming cost V 1 base and J 8 bases; bases outside gene matches: 13. The length of the CDR3 is 16 residues. In germline, CDR1 is SEHNR, CDR2 FQNEAQ (reference sequence). Profiling relied on immunoSEQ multiplex PCR, and the TCRdb table lists in-frame clones only, not all of them. This sample carries approximately 200,000 clones, 84% of them seen once, and the ten largest clones take 2% to 2.5%. Sample: peripheral blood. V usage is TRBV7-9 and J usage is TRBJ1-2; the match to TRBD1 covers 7 bases. The clonotype comes from an older woman with acute or convalescent COVID-19. This CDR3 is CASSLGVAGQIYGYTF. The CDR3 nucleotides are TGTGCCAGCAGCTTAGGGGTCGCGGGACAGATATACGGCTACACCTTC.